This T cell receptor beta chain was obtained from a study of T cell responses to AZD1222 COVID-19 vaccine (dated by TCRdb to the early 2020s). With regard to the full study: A total of around 240 trial participants underwent TCR sequencing, of whom around 210 had received two doses of AZD1222 and 26 had received two doses of the MenACWY control vaccine. Trial participants were enrolled into age subgroups of 18-55, 56-69 and 70-plus years, which contained about 150, 27 and 61 TCR-sequenced participants, respectively. Overall study outcomes, separate from this receptor: The vaccine-associated CD4 TCRs covered the entire spike protein, and the dominant responses fell in regions 160-218 and 743-854. Because no day 14 peak-response samples were available, the repertoires could be characterized only after the peak T cell response. Participants were mostly white British and included more females than males, and it was suggested by the authors that clonal diversity may have been underestimated. In the small 56-69-year group, the increase in depth fell short of significance, most likely because of low power. A significant rise in spike-specific TCR breadth and depth was observed after two AZD1222 doses relative to day 0 and relative to MenACWY recipients. Conclusions about previously exposed vaccinees are limited because only 6 or 7 AZD1222 recipients were SARS-CoV-2 seropositive at baseline. Reportedly, close to half of the unique spike-specific TCRs recognized epitopes lying outside the regions that are mutated in the B.1.351 and B.1.1.7 variants.

CDR1 and CDR2, per the germline V gene, are SGHTA and FQGTGA. V lost 2 bases and J lost 5 bases; the stretch between them is 11 bases long. Inclusive of the bounding cysteine and phenylalanine, the CDR3 is 14 residues long. Just the 42-base CDR3 DNA is kept, in frame starting at base 1. The CDR3 regions of human TCRbeta chains were subjected to immunosequencing. The authors' analysis ran thus. Repertoire TCRs were checked for matches against a reference library of SARS-CoV-2-specific TCRs that had been generated using the MIRA antigen-specificity platform. Breadth was defined as the fraction of unique TCRs that were SARS-CoV-2-associated, and depth was defined as the fraction of total T cells that were SARS-CoV-2-associated. Using the MIRA data, each spike-specific TCR was mapped to the spike region that the TCR reacts to and placed in a CD4 or CD8 class. Log10-transformed breadth and depth values were compared by one-way ANOVA with Sidak's multiple comparisons tests. Imported from immuneACCESS, the table was reduced by TCRdb to in-frame sequences with V and J called. These copies leave out some clones; in studies compared against another copy, an unresolved V gene accounts for under half, and the cause of the remainder is not known. V and J calls and clone size are given by that table; D and trimming were obtained from the DNA. The sample profile shows some 49,000 clones; 80% to 90% of them were found once. The ten largest clones take up 0.95% to 1.2% of the sample.

Comment on this clone: The target of this receptor is not known. No quality values exist for individual bases; no much larger clone is one base distant.

Sample time point, as interpreted from the label and publication: about 28 days (+/-7) after the second vaccine dose. AZD1222 recipients given second doses at about 4 weeks or at about 12 weeks were pooled, since spike-specific TCR depth and breadth were not found to differ between the two schedules. Vaccinee samples came from UK trials COV001 and COV002, including a single-blind randomized controlled phase 2/3 trial of AZD1222 (ChAdOx1 nCoV-19) in healthy adults. For TCRbeta chain sequencing, PBMC samples were collected from trial participants at day 0 and at day 28 after the second dose. This sequence uses TRBV7-3 and TRBJ2-3; the D assignment is uncertain and may be TRBD1 or TRBD2, with 5 bases supporting each. The specimen comprised peripheral blood, sampled 28 days after the second AZD1222 dose. This receptor was taken from an adult who received the AZD1222 COVID-19 vaccine. The base sequence is TGTGCCAGCAGCTTAGGGGGAGTCGGAGATACGCAGTATTTT. Translation gives CASSLGGVGDTQYF.